This TCR beta chain emerged from a study of blood T cell repertoires in COVID-19. Study as a whole: The cDNA or gDNA used as material had been derived from T cells, B-cell-depleted T cells, or PBMCs.

CDR3 length: 13 amino acids. V was shortened by 3 bases and J by 6 bases, with 9 bases between the two germline ends. Under the authors' procedure: Cell counts per sample came from amplifying reference gene primers. Generated by immunoSEQ multiplex PCR, the TCRdb table keeps only in-frame clones and is missing some. That table gives V, J and clone size, and the DNA gave D and trimming. The sample includes approximately 210,000 clones, approximately 81% of them seen just once. Sequencing input: peripheral blood. This TCR was recovered from a human donor in a cohort sampled during active COVID-19. This chain uses TRBV12-3 or TRBV12-4 with TRBJ2-1; D gene ambiguous. CDR3 DNA sequence: TGTGCCAGCAGTTTTGCAGGCGTCAATGAGCAGTTCTTC. Amino acids: CASSFAGVNEQFF.